This T cell receptor beta chain was recorded in a study of OX40 agonist ivuxolimab in advanced cancers. Across the study: The dose-escalation cohort was roughly 84% male, with a mean age of 60 years, ranging about 20 to 85.

Only in-frame clones appear in the TCRdb table, and some are missing; sequencing was by immunoSEQ multiplex PCR. The repertoire includes 60,000 or so clones, 88% of them detected once, and roughly 5% sits in the top ten. The CDR3 length is 15 residues. The V gene end was trimmed by 8 bases and the J gene end by 5 bases; junction bases not matched to a gene: 10. CDR1 MNHEY and CDR2 SVGAGI come from the germline V gene. The chain employs TRBV6-5 and TRBJ1-4, with TRBD1 identical over 8 bases. Source: CD4+ or CD8+ T cells sorted from blood, taken in a trial of the OX40 agonist ivuxolimab. The clonotype was recovered from an adult with an advanced solid tumor such as melanoma, head and neck, liver or kidney cancer. The CDR3 coding sequence is TGTGCCAGCGGGGAGACAGGGGCCCCCAATGAAAAACTGTTTTTT. This gives the protein CASGETGAPNEKLFF.